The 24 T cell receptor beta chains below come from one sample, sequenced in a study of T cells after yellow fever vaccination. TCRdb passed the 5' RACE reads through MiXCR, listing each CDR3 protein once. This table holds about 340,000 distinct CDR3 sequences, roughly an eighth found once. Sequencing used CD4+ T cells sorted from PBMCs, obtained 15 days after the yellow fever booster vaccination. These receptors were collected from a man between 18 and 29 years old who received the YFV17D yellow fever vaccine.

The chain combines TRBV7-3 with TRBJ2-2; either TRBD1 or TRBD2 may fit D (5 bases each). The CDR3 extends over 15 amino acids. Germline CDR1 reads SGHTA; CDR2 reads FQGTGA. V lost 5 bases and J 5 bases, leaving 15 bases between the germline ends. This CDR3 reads CASSQGTVLTGELFF. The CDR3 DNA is TGTGCCAGCAGCCAAGGGACGGTTCTTACCGGGGAGCTGTTTTTT.

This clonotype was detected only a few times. The CDR3 spells CAISESGQDNYGYTF. The CDR3 DNA reads as TGTGCCATCAGTGAGTCCGGACAGGATAACTATGGCTACACCTTC. The J gene is TRBJ1-2, the V gene TRBV10-3, with TRBD1 matching 7 bases. Per the germline V gene, CDR1 is ENHRY and CDR2 is SYGVKD. The CDR3 is made up of 15 amino acids. V was pared by 0 bases and J by 1 base, with 2 bases of the junction left unmatched.

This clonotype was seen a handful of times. This chain's CDR3 is CASSHKGGKQGRSNQPQHF. CDR3 nucleotides: TGTGCCAGCAGCCATAAGGGGGGCAAGCAGGGGAGGAGCAATCAGCCCCAGCATTTT. The V call is TRBV14, the J call TRBJ1-5, with a possible D match to TRBD1 (6 bases). The CDR3 runs 19 residues. V was trimmed by 3 bases and J by 1 base, leaving 22 bases between them. Germline V gene lookup returns CDR1 SGHDN and CDR2 FVKESK. Supplemented by reference TRBV14 and TRBJ1-5, the full variable domain reads EAGVTQFPSHSVIEKGQTVTLRCDPISGHDNLYWYRRVMGKEIKFLLHFVKESKQDESGMPNNRFLAERTGGTYSTLKVQPAELEDSGVYFCASSHKGGKQGRSNQPQHFGDGTRLSIL.

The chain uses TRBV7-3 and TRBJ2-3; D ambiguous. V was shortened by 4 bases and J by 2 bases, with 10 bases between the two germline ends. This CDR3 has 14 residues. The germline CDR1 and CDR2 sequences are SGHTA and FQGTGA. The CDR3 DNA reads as TGTGCCAGCAGCTATACTGGGTACACAGATACGCAGTATTTT. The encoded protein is CASSYTGYTDTQYF.

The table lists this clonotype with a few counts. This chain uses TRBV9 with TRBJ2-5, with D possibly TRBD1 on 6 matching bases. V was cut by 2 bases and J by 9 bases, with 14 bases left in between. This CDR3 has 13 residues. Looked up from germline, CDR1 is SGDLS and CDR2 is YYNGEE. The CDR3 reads CASSVTGPSAQYF. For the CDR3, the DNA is TGTGCCAGCAGCGTGACAGGTCCTTCGGCCCAGTACTTC.

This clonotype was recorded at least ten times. The CDR3 DNA reads TGTGCCAGCAGCGTGACAGCGGGGCCAAACAATGAGCAGTTCTTC. It yields the protein CASSVTAGPNNEQFF. V is TRBV9 and J is TRBJ2-1, with 7 nucleotides matching TRBD2. Germline trimming cut 2 bases from V and 5 bases from J; bases unmatched to any gene: 7. In germline, CDR1 is SGDLS, CDR2 YYNGEE. CDR3 length: 15 residues.

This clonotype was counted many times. CDR3 residues: CASSLFGRAGAGAKNIQYF. The CDR3 DNA follows: TGTGCCAGCAGTTTATTCGGGCGAGCGGGGGCCGGAGCCAAAAACATTCAGTACTTC. The chain has TRBV27 and TRBJ2-4; 8 nucleotides agree with TRBD2. This CDR3 is built from 19 residues. Germline trimming cut 1 base from V and 0 bases from J; bases unmatched to any gene: 11. Germline V gives CDR1 MNHEY, CDR2 SMNVEV (reference sequence).

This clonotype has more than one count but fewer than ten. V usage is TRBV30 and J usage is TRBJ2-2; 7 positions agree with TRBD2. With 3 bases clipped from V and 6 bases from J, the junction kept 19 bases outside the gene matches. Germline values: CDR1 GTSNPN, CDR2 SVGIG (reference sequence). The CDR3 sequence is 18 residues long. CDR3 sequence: CAWRRFFVRRGKAGELFF. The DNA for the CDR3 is TGTGCCTGGAGAAGGTTTTTTGTCAGGCGGGGGAAGGCCGGGGAGCTGTTTTTT. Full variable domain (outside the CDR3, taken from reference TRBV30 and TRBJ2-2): SQTIHQWPATLVQPVGSPLSLECTVEGTSNPNLYWYRQAAGRGLQLLFYSVGIGQISSEVPQNLSASRPQDRQFILSSKKLLLSDSGFYLCAWRRFFVRRGKAGELFFGEGSRLTVL.

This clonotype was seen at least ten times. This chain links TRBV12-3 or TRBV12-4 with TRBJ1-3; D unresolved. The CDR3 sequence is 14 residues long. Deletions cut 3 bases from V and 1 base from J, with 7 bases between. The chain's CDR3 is CASSLGMSGNTIYF. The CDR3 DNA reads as TGTGCCAGCAGTTTGGGCATGTCTGGAAACACCATATATTTT.

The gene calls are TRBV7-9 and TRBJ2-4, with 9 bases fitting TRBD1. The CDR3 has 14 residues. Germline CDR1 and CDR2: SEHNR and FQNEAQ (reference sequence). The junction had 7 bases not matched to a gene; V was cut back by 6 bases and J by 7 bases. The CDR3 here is CASSWDRDGNIQYF. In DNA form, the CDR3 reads TGTGCCAGCAGTTGGGACAGGGACGGGAACATTCAGTACTTC.

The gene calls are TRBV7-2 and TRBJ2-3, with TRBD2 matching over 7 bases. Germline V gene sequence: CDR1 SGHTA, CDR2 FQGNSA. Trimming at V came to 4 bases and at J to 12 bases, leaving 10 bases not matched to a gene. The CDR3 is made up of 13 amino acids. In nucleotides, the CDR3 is TGTGCCAGCAGCTGGGCCAGTGGGGGGGAACAGTATTTT. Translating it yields CASSWASGGEQYF.

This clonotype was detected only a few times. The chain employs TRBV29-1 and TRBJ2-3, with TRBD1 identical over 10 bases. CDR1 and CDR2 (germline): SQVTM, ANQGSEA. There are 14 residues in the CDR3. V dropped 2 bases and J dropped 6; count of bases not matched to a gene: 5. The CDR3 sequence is CSVEWDRGPDTQYF. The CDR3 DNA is TGCAGCGTTGAATGGGACAGGGGACCCGATACGCAGTATTTT.

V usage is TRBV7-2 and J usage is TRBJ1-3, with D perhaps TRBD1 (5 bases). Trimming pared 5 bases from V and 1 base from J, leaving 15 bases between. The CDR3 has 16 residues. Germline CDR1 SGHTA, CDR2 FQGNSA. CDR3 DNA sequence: TGTGCCAGCAGCCCCCAGCAGGGTTGGTCTGGAAACACCATATATTTT. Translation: CASSPQQGWSGNTIYF.

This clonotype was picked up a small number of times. CDR3 loop: CASSLWDGGGGDTQYF. The CDR3 DNA sequence: TGTGCCAGCAGCTTATGGGACGGTGGCGGGGGGGATACGCAGTATTTT. This rearrangement joins TRBV7-2 to TRBJ2-3; 8 bases fit TRBD2. This CDR3 is 16 amino acids long. V trimming: 2 bases; J trimming: 6 bases; junction bases outside the gene matches: 10. Per the germline V gene, CDR1 is SGHTA and CDR2 is FQGNSA.

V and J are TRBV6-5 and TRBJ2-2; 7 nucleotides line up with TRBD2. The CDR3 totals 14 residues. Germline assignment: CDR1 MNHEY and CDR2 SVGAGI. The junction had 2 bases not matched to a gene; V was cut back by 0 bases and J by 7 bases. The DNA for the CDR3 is TGTGCCAGCAGTTACTCGGGGAGGGGCGGGGAGCTGTTTTTT. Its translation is CASSYSGRGGELFF.

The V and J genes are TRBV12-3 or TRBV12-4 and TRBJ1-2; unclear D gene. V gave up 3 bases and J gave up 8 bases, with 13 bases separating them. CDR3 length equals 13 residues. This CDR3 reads CASSFAPQVGYTF. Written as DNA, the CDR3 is TGTGCCAGCAGTTTTGCACCTCAAGTGGGCTACACCTTC.

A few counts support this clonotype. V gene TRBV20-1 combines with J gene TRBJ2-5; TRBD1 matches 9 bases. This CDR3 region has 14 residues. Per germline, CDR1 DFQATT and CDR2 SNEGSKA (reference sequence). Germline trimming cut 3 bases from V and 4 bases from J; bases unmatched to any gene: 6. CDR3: CSAREYRGRETQYF. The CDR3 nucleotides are TGCAGTGCTAGGGAATACAGGGGGCGAGAGACCCAGTACTTC.

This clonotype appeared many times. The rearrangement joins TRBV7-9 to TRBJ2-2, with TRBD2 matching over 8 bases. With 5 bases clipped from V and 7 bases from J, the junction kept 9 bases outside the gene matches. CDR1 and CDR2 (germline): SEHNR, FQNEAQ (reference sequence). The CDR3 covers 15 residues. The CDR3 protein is CASSPRGASGGELFF. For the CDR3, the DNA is TGTGCCAGCAGCCCGCGGGGGGCCTCGGGCGGGGAGCTGTTTTTT.

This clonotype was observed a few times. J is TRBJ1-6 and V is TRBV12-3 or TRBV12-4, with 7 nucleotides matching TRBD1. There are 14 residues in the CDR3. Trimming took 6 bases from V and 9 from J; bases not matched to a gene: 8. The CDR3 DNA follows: TGTGCCAGCAGCCAGACAGGGATTGCTTCACCCCTCCACTTT. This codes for CASSQTGIASPLHF.

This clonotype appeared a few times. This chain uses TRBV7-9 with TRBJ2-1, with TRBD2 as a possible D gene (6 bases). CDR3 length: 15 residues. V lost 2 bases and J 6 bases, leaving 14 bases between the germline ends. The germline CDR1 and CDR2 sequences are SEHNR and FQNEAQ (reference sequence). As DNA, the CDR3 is TGTGCCAGCAGCTTATTTGGGGAGGAGGGCAATGAGCAGTTCTTC. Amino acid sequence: CASSLFGEEGNEQFF.

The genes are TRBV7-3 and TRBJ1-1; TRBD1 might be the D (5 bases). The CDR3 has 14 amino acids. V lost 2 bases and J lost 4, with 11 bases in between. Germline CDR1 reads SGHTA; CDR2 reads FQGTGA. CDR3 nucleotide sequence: TGTGCCAGCAGCTTACGGGGGGGACGCACTGAAGCTTTCTTT. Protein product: CASSLRGGRTEAFF.

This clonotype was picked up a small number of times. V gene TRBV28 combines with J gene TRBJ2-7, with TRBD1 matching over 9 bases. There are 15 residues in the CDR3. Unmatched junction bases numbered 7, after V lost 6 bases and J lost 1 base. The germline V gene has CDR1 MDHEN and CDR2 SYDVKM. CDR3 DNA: TGTGCCAGCAGGCTAGGGGACAGGGAGTCCTACGAGCAGTACGTC. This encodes CASRLGDRESYEQYV.

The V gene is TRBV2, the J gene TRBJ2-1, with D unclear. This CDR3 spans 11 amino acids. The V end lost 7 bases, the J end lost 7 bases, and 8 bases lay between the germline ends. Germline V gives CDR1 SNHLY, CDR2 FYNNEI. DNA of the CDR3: TGTGCCAGCACCCTTAGTAATGAGCAGTTCTTC. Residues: CASTLSNEQFF.

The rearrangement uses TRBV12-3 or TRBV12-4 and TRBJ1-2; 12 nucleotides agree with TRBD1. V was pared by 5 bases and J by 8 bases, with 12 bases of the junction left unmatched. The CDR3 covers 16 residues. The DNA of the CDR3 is TGTGCCAGCAGTGGATCCGGGACAGGGGGCCTTCGGGGCTACACCTTC. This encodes CASSGSGTGGLRGYTF.